The sequence of this T cell receptor beta chain was determined in a study of blood T cell repertoires in COVID-19. Study overall: Sites across the United States, Italy and Spain contributed samples from acute and convalescent COVID-19. Sample material is recorded as cDNA or gDNA derived from T cells, B-cell-depleted T cells, or PBMCs.

Per the original data handling: Estimation of nucleated cell counts relied on the amplification of reference gene primers. Libraries were prepared by immunoSEQ multiplex PCR; TCRdb keeps only in-frame clonotypes and omits some of them. V and J calls and clone size come straight from that table; D and trimming were deduced from the DNA. The sample contains about 190,000 clones, roughly 90% of which appear only once. The germline V gene encodes CDR1 LNHDA and CDR2 SQIVND (reference sequence). The germline V and J ends were trimmed by 4 bases and 9 bases, with 19 bases remaining between them. CDR3 size: 15 residues.

Sequencing used peripheral blood. V is TRBV19 and J is TRBJ1-5, with TRBD1 as a possible D gene (6 bases). The sequence derives from a man aged 50-60 years with acute or convalescent COVID-19. The CDR3, as DNA: TGTGCCAGTAGTACCGCTGGGGGGGCCCCTTGGCCCCAGCATTTT. Amino acids: CASSTAGGAPWPQHF.